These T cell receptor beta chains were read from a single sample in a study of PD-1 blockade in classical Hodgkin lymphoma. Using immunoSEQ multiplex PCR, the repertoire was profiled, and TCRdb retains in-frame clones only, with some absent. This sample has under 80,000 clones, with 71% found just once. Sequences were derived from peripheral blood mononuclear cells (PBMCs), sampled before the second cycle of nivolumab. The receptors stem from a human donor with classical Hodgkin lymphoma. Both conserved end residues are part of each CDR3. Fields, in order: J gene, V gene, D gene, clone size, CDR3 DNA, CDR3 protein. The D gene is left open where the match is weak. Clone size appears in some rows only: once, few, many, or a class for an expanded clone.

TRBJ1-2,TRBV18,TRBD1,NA,TGTGCCAGCTCACCTGGACAGGGGGCTGGCTACACCTTC,CASSPGQGAGYTF
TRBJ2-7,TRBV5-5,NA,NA,TGTGCCAGCAGCTTGTCCCAGGGTCTAAAGGAGCAGTACTTC,CASSLSQGLKEQYF
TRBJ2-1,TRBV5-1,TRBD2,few,TGCGCCAGCAGCCTTTTCGGGAGGTCCTACAATGAGCAGTTCTTC,CASSLFGRSYNEQFF
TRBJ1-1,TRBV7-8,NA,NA,TGTGCCAGCAGCTTAGAGTGGCAGGGAGCTGAAGCTTTCTTT,CASSLEWQGAEAFF
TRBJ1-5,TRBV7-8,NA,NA,TGTGCCAGCAGCGTAAAAGGGGGAGGCAATCAGCCCCAGCATTTT,CASSVKGGGNQPQHF
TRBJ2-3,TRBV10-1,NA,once,TGCGCCAGCAGTGGGGTAACACCCGGGAGTACGACAGATACGCAGTATTTT,CASSGVTPGSTTDTQYF
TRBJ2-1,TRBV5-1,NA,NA,TGCGCCAGCAGCTTGGCCGCGGGGAATGAGCAGTTCTTC,CASSLAAGNEQFF
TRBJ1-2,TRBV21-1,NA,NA,TGTGCCAGCAGCTTAGTACCGCCCTATGGCTACACCTTC,CASSLVPPYGYTF
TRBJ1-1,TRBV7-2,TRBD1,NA,TGTGCCAGCAACTACGGACAGGACGTAGAAGCTTTCTTT,CASNYGQDVEAFF
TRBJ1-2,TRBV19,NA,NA,TGTGCCAGTAGACCTCCCCAGGCTTTTTTTGGCTACACCTTC,CASRPPQAFFGYTF
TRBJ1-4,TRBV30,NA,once,TGTGCCTGGAGTCCCGGGATATGGGGTGAAAAACTGTTTTTT,CAWSPGIWGEKLFF
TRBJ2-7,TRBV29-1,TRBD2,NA,TGCAGCGTTCGTACTTCGACTAGCGGGAGGGCCGGTCTCTACGAGCAGTACTTC,CSVRTSTSGRAGLYEQYF
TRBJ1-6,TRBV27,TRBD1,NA,TGTGCCAGCAGTTCAGGGGGCACCTATAATTCACCCCTCCACTTT,CASSSGGTYNSPLHF
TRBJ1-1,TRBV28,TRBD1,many,TGTGCCAGCAGAACGACAGGGGGCATCGTCGCTGAAGCTTTCTTT,CASRTTGGIVAEAFF
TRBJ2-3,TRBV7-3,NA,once,TGTGCCAGCAGCACTGAGCCTGGCGGGGCAGATACGCAGTATTTT,CASSTEPGGADTQYF
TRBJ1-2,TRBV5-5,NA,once,TGTGCCAGCAGCTTAGTCGGGGATCATGATGGCTACACCTTC,CASSLVGDHDGYTF
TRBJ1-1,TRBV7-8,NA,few,TGTGCCAGCAGCCGGAGGGGAATGAACACTGAAGCTTTCTTT,CASSRRGMNTEAFF
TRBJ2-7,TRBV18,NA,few,TGTGCCAGCTCACCAGCAGGGAACCACGAGCAGTACTTC,CASSPAGNHEQYF